This T cell receptor (beta chain) was documented in a study of monozygotic twins with inflammatory bowel disease (dated by TCRdb to between 2018 and 2021). As for the study more broadly: The complete study included 28 monozygotic twin pairs: 19 IBD-discordant Danish pairs and nine German pairs, of which four were IBD-concordant and five were IBD-discordant. Within discordant pairs, disease-associated traits were sought mainly by comparing IBD patients with their genetically identical healthy co-twins. Each individual had, on average, about 151 000 unique TCRalpha sequences and 181 000 unique TCRbeta sequences available for analysis. Study-level results and caveats: The analysis was unable to tell apart different T cell subtypes. The results gave no support for a single strong signal or clonotype linked to IBD. Because patients were on differing immunosuppressive treatments, the repertoires may have picked up extra background noise and inter-individual variability. No difference in repertoire similarity was observed between concordant and discordant twins, possibly owing to limited statistical power. Fewer clonotypes were shared with other individuals by IBD patients than by healthy twins, most markedly in patients showing signs of disease activity. TCRbeta repertoire diversity, by inverse Simpson index, was decreased in IBD patients compared with their healthy co-twins.

Libraries came from 5' RACE. Each TCR library was prepared from about 4,000 ng of total RNA. For each sample, cDNA synthesis was carried out in eight separate reactions using SMARTScribe reverse transcriptase. During cDNA synthesis, template switching introduced unique molecular identifiers that contained a 6-nucleotide sample barcode. Two nested PCRs of about 15 and 9 cycles amplified the TCRalpha and TCRbeta cDNA, and bead purification followed each PCR. Before amplification, the cDNA was treated with uracil DNA-glycosylase and purified using the QIAquick PCR purification kit. In the second PCR, Illumina TruSeq-compatible adapters and sample-specific barcodes were added. TapeStation and Qubit were used to check library quality and concentration, and roughly 4.6 ng of each library was pooled. Pooled libraries were sequenced on an Illumina HiSeq2500 single-index Rapid Run with 2 x 100 bp reads and custom sequencing primers. As for the original processing: UMI-based consensus assembly with MiGEC version 1.2.6 was used to correct PCR and sequencing errors. MiXCR version 2.1.1 was used for V(D)J alignment, clonotype assembly and CDR3 extraction. To normalise gene usage, clonotype sharing and MAIT/NKT TCR abundance, the analysis used the top 1000, 10 000 and 20 000 clonotypes per sample. Diversity was computed as the inverse Simpson index with the vegan R package after downsampling to 27 000 UMIs. Paired Mann-Whitney U tests were applied to discordant twin pairs, and Benjamini-Hochberg correction was used for multiple testing. TCRdb reprocessed the reads and provides one entry for every CDR3 protein sequence; no DNA is given. The V and J calls shown here were made by TCRdb, not taken from the authors' results. This sample's table lists around 370,000 distinct CDR3 sequences. Just over 2.5% of the sample rests with the top ten.

To note about this clonotype: Its antigen is not yet known.

In the germline V gene (reference sequence), CDR1 corresponds to DFQATT and CDR2 to SNEGSKA. There are 12 amino acids in the CDR3, from cysteine to phenylalanine inclusive. No DNA sequence was recorded. From each donor, a 2.5 ml peripheral blood sample was drawn into PAXgene tubes and stored at -80 degrees C. Without T cell sorting, total RNA was isolated from whole blood using the PAXgene blood miRNA kit on an automated QIAcube. Peripheral blood from monozygotic twin pairs concordant or discordant for inflammatory bowel disease was subjected to deep TCRalpha and TCRbeta repertoire profiling with unique molecular barcoding. For every twin pair, smoking habits were documented, and each individual was categorised as a current, former or never smoker.

Rearrangement joined TRBV20-1 to TRBJ2-5; the D call from TCRdb, TRBD1, cannot be confirmed without DNA. This clonotype was obtained from a human donor with ulcerative colitis or Crohn's disease, or a healthy co-twin of an affected twin (not recorded which). Material: blood. The CDR3 loop reads CSATSGKETQYF.